This T cell receptor beta chain is drawn from a study of OX40 agonist ivuxolimab in advanced cancers. Study at large: The treatment was a fully human IgG2 OX40 agonist, ivuxolimab. Mean age 60 years, range roughly 20 to 85; about 85% male.

Study-wide results and caveats: Determination of antigen specificity was not performed for the expanded peripheral T cells.

The germline V gene encodes CDR1 LGHNT and CDR2 FRNRAP. Trimming stripped 4 bases from V and 0 bases from J, with 7 bases between. This CDR3 contains 15 residues. The timepoints at which blood was sampled were baseline, cycle 4 day 1, and cycle 7 day 1. Sequencing used immunoSEQ multiplex PCR; TCRdb keeps in-frame clones, though not all of them. The table lists some 50,000 clones, 80% to 90% of them singletons. Concerning this clone: The antigen remains unidentified.

The sample was CD4+ or CD8+ T cells sorted from blood, taken in a trial of the OX40 agonist ivuxolimab. The receptor was isolated from an adult with an advanced solid tumor such as melanoma, head and neck, liver or kidney cancer. The chain carries TRBV12-5 and TRBJ2-6; D not certain. The CDR3 is CASGSDNSGANVLTF. DNA for the CDR3: TGTGCTAGTGGTTCCGACAACTCTGGGGCCAACGTCCTGACTTTC.